This record concerns one TCR beta chain sequence. Antigen unknown. The ViraFEST assay expanded antigen-specific CD4+ T cells with viral peptide pools before sequencing. Following 10 days of culture, CD4+ T cells were isolated. Everyone in the study got two shots of either the BNT162b2 or mRNA-1273 vaccine. PBMC were cultured at about 2 million per well with 9 to 10 IU/ml IL-2 and around 10 ug/ml peptides. This CDR3 is built from 13 residues. Germline lookup yields CDR1 SGHVS and CDR2 FQNEAQ. The ends were cut back, 5 bases at V and 3 bases at J, with 8 bases in the middle. The record originates from a study of vaccination effects on CD4 cells after COVID-19. Overall study findings and caveats: Substantial clonal contraction characterized both infection- and vaccine-induced clones late after vaccination.

The method was immunoSEQ multiplex PCR; TCRdb's version includes in-frame clones alone and lacks a portion of them. The table shows roughly 70,000 clones, with roughly 79% occurring only once. The receptor's source is a human donor who received a COVID-19 vaccine. This specimen consisted of CD4+ T cells from PBMCs cultured with HCoV-OC43 spike peptides, obtained after COVID-19 vaccination. The subset is: HCoV-OC43 spike overlapping peptide pool stimulation. The chain joins TRBV7-8 to TRBJ1-5, with D unresolved. The CDR3 DNA is TGTGCCAGCAGCCGCCAGTCCAATCAGCCCCAGCATTTT. This translates into CASSRQSNQPQHF.